One sample yielded the 17 T cell receptor beta chains listed below, sequenced in a study of blood T cell repertoires in COVID-19. Some clones are missing from TCRdb's copy, which holds only in-frame ones; the method was immunoSEQ multiplex PCR. Of 310,000 or so clones in the sample, more than 80% were seen once. The material sequenced was peripheral blood. These receptor sequences come from a man between 18 and 35 years old who had recovered from COVID-19.

The chain combines TRBV4-2 with TRBJ2-3; possible D gene TRBD2, 7 bases. CDR1 and CDR2 (germline): LGHNA, YNFKEQ. With 4 bases removed from V and 6 bases from J, the gap between germline ends came to 17 bases. The CDR3 runs to 15 residues. This CDR3 is CASSPQGGGGDTQYF. DNA for the CDR3: TGTGCCAGCAGCCCGCAAGGGGGGGGAGGGGATACGCAGTATTTT.

The CDR3 DNA reads as TGTGCCAGCAGCGCACAGGGGGCTGAGGGCACTGAAGCTTTCTTT. It specifies CASSAQGAEGTEAFF. The V gene is TRBV9, the J gene TRBJ1-1, with TRBD1 identical over 9 bases. Germline values: CDR1 SGDLS, CDR2 YYNGEE. This CDR3 has 15 amino acids. After removal of 3 bases from V and 4 bases from J, the junction contained 7 bases not matched to a gene.

This chain links TRBV12-3 or TRBV12-4 with TRBJ1-2, with D perhaps matching TRBD1 (6 bases). V lost 6 bases and J lost 4, with 12 bases in between. The CDR3 contains 13 residues. This CDR3 reads CASSLQGLYGYTF. DNA for the CDR3: TGTGCCAGCAGCCTGCAGGGGCTCTATGGCTACACCTTC.

The chain uses TRBV25-1 and TRBJ2-2; possible D gene TRBD1, 5 bases. Trimming pared 6 bases from V and 6 bases from J, leaving 11 bases between. Germline-derived CDR1 and CDR2 are MGHDK and SYGVNS. There are 13 residues in the CDR3. CDR3 nucleotides: TGTGCCAGCAGCACACAGGTGGCCGGGGAGCTGTTTTTT. This codes for CASSTQVAGELFF.

This clone was observed a few times. The V and J genes are TRBV7-2 and TRBJ2-7; perhaps TRBD1 as D (6 bases). The CDR3 spans 17 residues. The germline CDR1 and CDR2 sequences are SGHTA and FQGNSA. V lost 4 bases and J lost 2, with 21 bases in between. The CDR3 nucleotides are TGTGCCAGCAGCTGGGACAACACGAAATATCATACCTACGAGCAGTACTTC. Translated, it gives CASSWDNTKYHTYEQYF.

The gene calls are TRBV27 and TRBJ2-1; D is uncertain. Per germline, CDR1 MNHEY and CDR2 SMNVEV (reference sequence). The ends were cut back, 3 bases at V and 9 bases at J, with 12 bases in the middle. The length of the CDR3 is 13 residues. CDR3 DNA sequence: TGTGCCAGCAGTTTCGGTGGGCCCGGTGAGCAGTTCTTC. Translation gives CASSFGGPGEQFF.

The rearrangement uses TRBV4-1 and TRBJ2-2, with TRBD2 as a possible D gene (5 bases). Trimming took off 1 base at V and 0 bases at J, with 6 bases between the two ends. The CDR3 covers 15 residues. The germline V gene encodes CDR1 MGHRA and CDR2 YSYEKL. The CDR3 DNA follows: TGCGCCAGCAGCCAAGTGGACTCGAACACCGGGGAGCTGTTTTTT. This codes for CASSQVDSNTGELFF.

The V and J genes are TRBV7-9 and TRBJ2-2; weak D call: TRBD1 (6 bases). Germline V gene data show CDR1 as SEHNR and CDR2 as FQNEAQ (reference sequence). The CDR3 has 13 amino acids. V shed 7 bases and J shed 6 bases, with 12 bases lying between them. The CDR3 nucleotides read TGTGCCAGCAACCCGACAGGATCCGGGGAGCTGTTTTTT. Its translation: CASNPTGSGELFF.

The rearrangement links TRBV12-3 or TRBV12-4 to TRBJ1-2, with D hard to call. With 4 bases removed from V and 2 bases from J, the gap between germline ends came to 8 bases. The CDR3 runs 13 residues. CDR3 DNA sequence: TGTGCCAGCAGTTCCGAACAGAACTATGGCTACACCTTC. It codes for CASSSEQNYGYTF.

The V gene is TRBV7-9, the J gene TRBJ2-1; 8 bases are a match to TRBD1. The length of the CDR3 is 15 residues. CDR1 SEHNR and CDR2 FQNEAQ come from the germline V gene (reference sequence). Trimming removed 4 bases from V and 4 bases from J; junction bases left unmatched: 6. The CDR3 sequence: CASSSRQGKYNEQFF. Here the CDR3 DNA reads TGTGCCAGCAGCTCAAGACAGGGGAAATACAATGAGCAGTTCTTC.

The chain uses TRBV30 and TRBJ1-1; D possibly corresponds to TRBD1 (6 bases). V lost 6 bases and J 4 bases, leaving 15 bases between the germline ends. The CDR3 is 13 amino acids. Germline CDR1 and CDR2: GTSNPN and SVGIG (reference sequence). CDR3 nucleotides: TGTGCCTGCCCGAACAGGGTGGGCACTGAAGCTTTCTTT. Encoded protein: CACPNRVGTEAFF.

A remark on this clone: Distinct nucleotide sequences in the sample also encode this CDR3. The chain carries TRBV27 and TRBJ2-1; 8 nucleotides agree with TRBD2. J was trimmed by 10 bases and V by 2 bases; bases with no gene match: 1. The CDR3 covers 12 residues. Germline CDR1 reads MNHEY; CDR2 reads SMNVEV (reference sequence). Here the CDR3 DNA reads TGTGCCAGCAGTTTAGGCGGGGGGGAGCAGTTCTTC. Protein sequence: CASSLGGGEQFF.

This chain joins TRBV10-3 and TRBJ2-1, with TRBD2 matching over 8 bases. V shed 0 bases and J 0 bases; nucleotides not matched to a gene: 4. CDR1 is ENHRY and CDR2 is SYGVKD in the germline V gene. CDR3 size: 17 residues. The CDR3 coding sequence is TGTGCCATCAGTGAGTCGACGGGGACTAGCTCCTACAATGAGCAGTTCTTC. This codes for CAISESTGTSSYNEQFF.

This clone was picked up one time. This sequence joins TRBV6-6 and TRBJ1-1, with a tentative D call TRBD1 (6 bases). The CDR3 totals 16 residues. Germline V lookup: CDR1 MNHNY, CDR2 SVGAGI (reference sequence). With 6 bases removed from V and 3 bases from J, the gap between germline ends came to 20 bases. CDR3 sequence (DNA): TGTGCCAGCAGGGGTAGTCGGGGGGCAGGGGACACTGAAGCTTTCTTT. Its translation: CASRGSRGAGDTEAFF.

This clone was observed at least ten times. V and J are TRBV6-1 and TRBJ2-7; the D gene is possibly TRBD2 (5 bases). The germline V and J ends were trimmed by 3 bases and 3 bases, with 12 bases remaining between them. CDR3 size: 14 residues. CDR1 is MNHNS, CDR2 SASEGT, per germline. The CDR3 loop is CASSDPPGYYEQYF. For the CDR3, the DNA is TGTGCCAGCAGTGACCCCCCGGGGTACTACGAGCAGTACTTC.

V is TRBV2 and J is TRBJ2-3; weak D call: TRBD1 (5 bases). CDR3 length: 14 amino acids. V was shortened by 3 bases and J by 4 bases, with 11 bases between the two germline ends. Germline lookup yields CDR1 SNHLY and CDR2 FYNNEI. This CDR3 reads CASSDIGVPDTQYF. CDR3 DNA: TGTGCCAGCAGTGATATAGGGGTCCCAGATACGCAGTATTTT. Full variable domain (outside the CDR3, taken from reference TRBV2 and TRBJ2-3): EPEVTQTPSHQVTQMGQEVILRCVPISNHLYFYWYRQILGQKVEFLVSFYNNEISEKSEIFDDQFSVERPDGSNFTLKIRSTKLEDSAMYFCASSDIGVPDTQYFGPGTRLTVL.

In this sample, this clone turned up once. J is TRBJ2-1 and V is TRBV10-2; D call uncertain. V gave up 2 bases and J gave up 5 bases, with 10 bases separating them. The CDR3 length is 14 residues. In germline, CDR1 is WSHSY, CDR2 SAAADI. This CDR3 is CASSEVRYNNEQFF. CDR3 DNA: TGCGCCAGCAGTGAGGTACGCTATAACAATGAGCAGTTCTTC.